Listed below are T cell receptor beta chains from one sample, sequenced in a study of cytomegalovirus exposure and HLA in healthy donors. TCRdb's copy holds only in-frame clones and misses some; the assay was immunoSEQ multiplex PCR. The sample has approximately 170,000 clones, about 85% seen once; the top ten hold 1.3%. The sequenced sample consisted of PBMCs. The receptors were sampled from a man aged 50 to 60 in good health and CMV-seropositive. Each CDR3 is given with its conserved first and last residue. The D gene is left open where the match is weak. The listing skips clone size in some rows; elsewhere it reads once, few, many or a size class.

abundance	v_gene	j_gene	d_gene	CDR3nt	CDR3aa
-	TRBV6-5	TRBJ2-5	-	TGTGCCAGCAGTTACTCGACTTACCAAGAGACCCAGTACTTC	CASSYSTYQETQYF
-	TRBV9	TRBJ1-5	TRBD1	TGTGCCAGCAGCGTAGGGGACAGGGTGGGACAGCCCCAGCATTTT	CASSVGDRVGQPQHF
-	TRBV7-9	TRBJ2-2	-	TGTGCCAGCAGCTTCTACACCGGGGAGCTGTTTTTT	CASSFYTGELFF
-	TRBV5-1	TRBJ2-1	TRBD2	TGCGCCAGCAGCTCCGGACTAGCGGTTTATGAGCAGTTCTTC	CASSSGLAVYEQFF
-	TRBV10-2	TRBJ1-1	-	TGCGCCAGCATGGCACAGGGTCACACTGAAGCTTTCTTT	CASMAQGHTEAFF
-	TRBV7-8	TRBJ2-7	TRBD2	TGTGCCAGCAGCTTTACTAGCGGCGAGCAGTACTTC	CASSFTSGEQYF
-	TRBV7-6	TRBJ1-2	-	TGTGCCAGCAGCTTAGATCGGACAGCCTATGGCTACACCTTC	CASSLDRTAYGYTF
-	TRBV4-3	TRBJ2-3	-	TGCGCCAGCAGCCAAGACTTCCTAGTCACAGATACGCAGTATTTT	CASSQDFLVTDTQYF
-	TRBV7-7	TRBJ2-5	-	TGTGCTAGCAGCAGGGGCCTTGCTACGACCCAGTACTTC	CASSRGLATTQYF
-	TRBV4-3	TRBJ2-7	TRBD1	TGCGCCAGCAGCCAGTACCGGGACAGGAGCTACGAGCAGTACTTC	CASSQYRDRSYEQYF
-	TRBV7-3	TRBJ2-1	TRBD2	TGTGCCAGCAGCTTAAATGGCGGGGGTTACAATGAGCAGTTCTTC	CASSLNGGGYNEQFF
-	TRBV7-8	TRBJ2-3	TRBD2	TGTGCCAGCAGCTTAGCCCCGGGACTAGCGACAGATACGCAGTATTTT	CASSLAPGLATDTQYF
-	TRBV2	TRBJ1-1	TRBD1	TGTGCCAGCACGGGACAGCCGAACACTGAAGCTTTCTTT	CASTGQPNTEAFF
-	TRBV9	TRBJ2-1	-	TGTGCCAGCAGCGTGGGGGGTACCTACAATGAGCAGTTCTTC	CASSVGGTYNEQFF
-	TRBV4-1	TRBJ1-5	-	TGCGCCAGCACCCGAACGGGGTCAGAGGGACAGCCCCAGCATTTT	CASTRTGSEGQPQHF
-	TRBV18	TRBJ1-2	-	TGTGCCAGCTCACGAACCGTTGAACGGGACTATGGCTACACCTTC	CASSRTVERDYGYTF
-	TRBV5-1	TRBJ2-2	TRBD2	TGCGCCAGCAGCCCACTTCGGGGAGGGCCCGGGGAGCTGTTTTTT	CASSPLRGGPGELFF
-	TRBV4-3	TRBJ2-3	-	TGCGCCAGCAGCCAAGAATTGCTATCTGATACGCAGTATTTT	CASSQELLSDTQYF
once	TRBV18	TRBJ2-7	TRBD2	TGTGCCAGCTCACCAAATCTAGCGGGATGGGCACCCTACGAGCAGTACTTC	CASSPNLAGWAPYEQYF
-	TRBV4-1	TRBJ2-7	TRBD2	TGCGCCAGCAGCCAGCCGGGACTAGGGGACCGAGAGCAGTACTTC	CASSQPGLGDREQYF
-	TRBV19	TRBJ1-1	-	TGTGCCAGTACCCCCCGGGTTAACACTGAAGCTTTCTTT	CASTPRVNTEAFF
-	TRBV7-8	TRBJ2-7	TRBD1	TGTGCCAGCAGCTTATTCAGGGGGCCCGAGCAGTACTTC	CASSLFRGPEQYF
-	TRBV30	TRBJ2-1	TRBD2	TGTGCCTGGAGTCCAGGGACTAGCGGGGCCAATGAGCAGTTCTTC	CAWSPGTSGANEQFF
-	TRBV19	TRBJ2-1	TRBD2	TGTGCCAGTAGTACCCGTCGGAGCGGCGGGAGTGGTAATGAGCAGTTCTTC	CASSTRRSGGSGNEQFF
-	TRBV9	TRBJ1-2	TRBD1	TGTGCCAGCAGCGTAGCCCAGGGACAGGGTCTCTATGGCTACACCTTC	CASSVAQGQGLYGYTF
-	TRBV5-1	TRBJ2-2	TRBD2	TGCGCCAGCAGCCCCCCCCTAGCGGGGGGCACCGGGGAGCTGTTTTTT	CASSPPLAGGTGELFF
-	TRBV28	TRBJ1-1	-	TGTGCCAGCAGGGAGTTAGGGAACACTGAAGCTTTCTTT	CASRELGNTEAFF
-	TRBV10-1	TRBJ1-1	-	TGCGCCAGCAGTGAAGAGGTGGGCACTGAAGCTTTCTTT	CASSEEVGTEAFF
few	TRBV10-3	TRBJ2-7	TRBD2	TGTGCCATCAGTTGGACTAGCGGGATCTACGAGCAGTACTTC	CAISWTSGIYEQYF
-	TRBV7-2	TRBJ2-7	-	TGTGCCAGCAGCTTAGATGGTGGCGGGTGGGGGCTTTACGAGCAGTACTTC	CASSLDGGGWGLYEQYF
-	TRBV11-3	TRBJ1-1	-	TGTGCCAGCAGCGAGACAGGAAACACTGAAGCTTTCTTT	CASSETGNTEAFF
-	TRBV5-1	TRBJ1-3	-	TGCGCCAGCAGCATCGAACAGGGACCTGGAAACACCATATATTTT	CASSIEQGPGNTIYF
-	TRBV18	TRBJ1-3	-	TGTGCCAGCTCACAGACCCAACCTCTGGCTTCAACGGGGAACACCATATATTTT	CASSQTQPLASTGNTIYF
once	TRBV2	TRBJ1-5	TRBD1	TGTGCCAGCAGTGTATCACAGGGGTTCGGCAATCAGCCCCAGCATTTT	CASSVSQGFGNQPQHF
few	TRBV11-1	TRBJ2-3	-	TGTGCCAGCCGCTTTCTCGCGGGTAGTAGCACAGATACGCAGTATTTT	CASRFLAGSSTDTQYF
-	TRBV5-1	TRBJ2-7	TRBD2	TGCGCCAGCAGCCGGGGGGACTACGAGCAGTACTTC	CASSRGDYEQYF
-	TRBV5-4	TRBJ2-7	-	TGTGCCAGCAGCCCTTTTGGGGGAGGTGCCGCCTACGAGCAGTACTTC	CASSPFGGGAAYEQYF
-	TRBV7-7	TRBJ2-1	TRBD2	TGTGCTAGCAGCCTGGGGGGGAGCGGGACCAATGAGCAGTTCTTC	CASSLGGSGTNEQFF
-	TRBV30	TRBJ1-5	-	TGTGCCGTGGGCAAGGGTGGAGGTCAGCCCCAGCATTTT	CAVGKGGGQPQHF
-	TRBV11-2	TRBJ2-5	TRBD2	TGTGCCAGCAGCCCAACTAGCGGGGCTACCCAGGGCCAAGAGACCCAGTACTTC	CASSPTSGATQGQETQYF
-	TRBV6-5	TRBJ1-5	-	TGTGCCAGCAGTTATTCAGGGGCCCCCAATCAGCCCCAGCATTTT	CASSYSGAPNQPQHF
-	TRBV10-3	TRBJ2-1	-	TGTGCCATCAGTGCACCGGGACTGTTACAAAGTGAGCAGTTCTTC	CAISAPGLLQSEQFF
-	TRBV4-3	TRBJ1-3	-	TGCGCCAGCAGCCTTACCACAGGGTCTGGAAACACCATATATTTT	CASSLTTGSGNTIYF
few	TRBV6-1	TRBJ1-1	TRBD1	TGTGCCAGCAGTGAAGGGACAGGTCTTAACACTGAAGCTTTCTTT	CASSEGTGLNTEAFF
-	TRBV6-7	TRBJ1-1	TRBD1	TGTGCCAGCAGTACCAGGACAGGGCTGAGCACTGAAGCTTTCTTT	CASSTRTGLSTEAFF
-	TRBV5-5	TRBJ2-2	TRBD2	TGTGCCAGCAGCTTGACTAGCGGGAGTAACACCGGGGAGCTGTTTTTT	CASSLTSGSNTGELFF
-	TRBV9	TRBJ1-2	TRBD1	TGTGCCAGCAGCGTAGTCCCAGGACAGGGGAGTGGCTACACCTTC	CASSVVPGQGSGYTF
-	TRBV5-1	TRBJ2-2	TRBD1	TGCGCCAGCAGCTTGGCCCCAGGGGGAACCGGGGAGCTGTTTTTT	CASSLAPGGTGELFF
-	TRBV28	TRBJ2-7	TRBD2	TGTGCCAGCAGGGGAGCGGGAGAAGTGGAGCAGTACTTC	CASRGAGEVEQYF
-	TRBV19	TRBJ2-3	-	TGTGCCAGTAGTGGCCTTTTAACAGATACGCAGTATTTT	CASSGLLTDTQYF
few	TRBV29-1	TRBJ2-7	TRBD2	TGCAGCGTTCGGGCGGGGGGAACCTACGAGCAGTACTTC	CSVRAGGTYEQYF
few	TRBV7-9	TRBJ1-1	TRBD1	TGTGCCAGCTCCCGGACAGGGTTCAACACTGAAGCTTTCTTT	CASSRTGFNTEAFF
-	TRBV30	TRBJ2-5	TRBD2	TGTGCCTGGAGACTAGCGGGAGCGGGGGAGACCCAGTACTTC	CAWRLAGAGETQYF
-	TRBV18	TRBJ2-7	TRBD1	TGTGCCAGCTCACCACGGGGCGCGACAGGGAGCGAGCAGTACTTC	CASSPRGATGSEQYF
-	TRBV19	TRBJ2-1	-	TGTGCCAGTAGTATGCTCAGGGGTCGGAAAACCAATGAGCAGTTCTTC	CASSMLRGRKTNEQFF